Below are 26 T cell receptor beta chains sequenced from a single sample in a study of tumor-infiltrating lymphocytes in primary liver carcinoma. The investigators made TCR beta cDNA from 400 to 550 ng total RNA, using a constant-region primer. It was through three nested multiplex PCR rounds of slightly modified ARM-PCR that TCR beta libraries arose. Each of the first two PCR rounds ran around 10 cycles with TRBV1-TRBV30 forward and C-beta reverse primers. TCRdb recomputed calls from the multiplex PCR reads with MiXCR, one row per CDR3 protein. The data show just under 95,000 distinct CDR3 sequences, roughly 70% seen once. Unsorted bulk tissue of roughly 20-34 mg yielded co-extracted RNA and DNA. Sequenced sample: tumor-adjacent normal liver tissue. All receptors come from a man aged 35-49 years with primary liver carcinoma and hepatitis B virus infection.

V gene TRBV10-3 combines with J gene TRBJ2-3; D is possibly TRBD1 or TRBD2 (5 bases each). Germline V gene sequence: CDR1 ENHRY, CDR2 SYGVKD. The CDR3 loop spans 14 amino acids. Deletions cut 4 bases from V and 5 bases from J, with 13 bases between. This CDR3 reads CAISARGSGDTQYF. The CDR3 DNA is TGTGCCATCAGTGCCCGGGGCTCGGGAGATACGCAGTATTTT.

Concerning this clonotype: Lacking the conserved final phenylalanine or tryptophan, this CDR3 likely reflects a read error. The rearrangement joins TRBV11-2 to TRBJ1-2; 7 nucleotides match TRBD1. Germline V gene sequence: CDR1 SGHAT, CDR2 FQNNGV. The CDR3 is made up of 15 amino acids. Trimming cost V 4 bases and J 8 bases; bases outside gene matches: 13. Here the CDR3 reads CASSWDRGQPRGYTV. The CDR3 region has the DNA TGTGCCAGCAGCTGGGACAGAGGGCAGCCCAGAGGCTACACCGTC.

The chain has TRBV11-2 and TRBJ2-7, with D perhaps TRBD2 (7 bases). The germline V gene has CDR1 SGHAT and CDR2 FQNNGV. Trimming cost V 5 bases and J 2 bases, with 19 bases left between them. This CDR3 has 16 residues. The CDR3 sequence: CASSQPIGGRAYEQYF. Written as DNA, the CDR3 is TGTGCCAGCAGCCAACCCATAGGGGGGAGGGCCTACGAGCAGTACTTC.

A remark on this clonotype: Mismatch with germline at one junction end may stem from a read error. The chain combines TRBV11-2 with TRBJ2-7, with D tentatively TRBD1 (6 bases). CDR1 and CDR2 from the germline V gene are SGHAT and FQNNGV. The CDR3 covers 14 residues. Written as DNA, the CDR3 is TGTGCCAACACCCTAGAGTATGGGGGCTACAAGCAGTACTTC. Its protein is CANTLEYGGYKQYF.

This clonotype was counted a single time. The chain is built from TRBV1 and TRBJ2-1. TRBV1 is an annotated pseudogene. The CDR3 runs 17 residues. The CDR3 protein is CTSSQVPDGLYYNEQFF. CDR3 sequence (DNA): TGCACCAGCAGCCAAGTCCCCGACGGGCTCTACTACAATGAGCAGTTCTTC.

V usage is TRBV2 and J usage is TRBJ2-3, with 13 bases identical to TRBD2. The CDR3 has 16 amino acids. Germline V lookup: CDR1 SNHLY, CDR2 FYNNEI. The V and J ends lost 8 bases and 4 bases, in that order; junction bases with no gene match: 9. CDR3 sequence reads: CASLCGLAGDADTQYF. In nucleotides, the CDR3 is TGTGCCAGCCTATGCGGACTAGCGGGAGACGCAGATACGCAGTATTTT.

Points on this clonotype: A much larger clone lies a single base off, so this may be a read error. The chain joins TRBV10-3 to TRBJ2-2; TRBD1 might be the D (5 bases). CDR1 is ENHRY and CDR2 is SYGVKD in the germline V gene. The CDR3 consists of 13 residues. CDR3 protein: CVIRADDTGELFF. The CDR3 region has the DNA TGTGTCATCAGGGCGGATGACACCGGGGAGCTGTTTTTT.

By its share, this clonotype is medium-sized. The chain couples TRBV11-1 to TRBJ2-1; D gene unclear. Per the germline V gene, CDR1 is SGHAT and CDR2 is FQDESV (reference sequence). The CDR3 contains 15 residues. V gave up 5 bases and J gave up 4 bases, with 15 bases separating them. The CDR3 sequence: CASSPRFSGYNEQFF. The CDR3 nucleotides read TGTGCCAGCAGCCCAAGGTTCTCCGGGTACAATGAGCAGTTCTTC.

In the case of this clonotype: It may be a read error: a sequence one base away is much more abundant. This rearrangement joins TRBV5-6 to TRBJ2-5; D may match TRBD1 or TRBD2 (7 bases each). Germline CDR1 and CDR2: SGHDT and YYEEEE. This CDR3 spans 15 amino acids. The CDR3 DNA is TGTGCCAGCAGCTTGCGTGGCAGGGGGAGGGAGACCCACTACTTC. Translated: CASSLRGRGRETHYF.

Turning to this clonotype: Since the CDR3 does not end with the conserved phenylalanine or tryptophan, this likely comes from a read error. The V call is TRBV12-3 or TRBV12-4, the J call TRBJ2-4; D remains unclear. The CDR3 is 12 residues long. Trimming removed 3 bases at V and 8 bases at J, with 8 bases between. Here the CDR3 DNA reads TGTGCCAGCAGTTTCGACAAGCACATTCAGTACCTC. It yields the protein CASSFDKHIQYL.

With respect to this clonotype: One end of the junction varies from germline; a read error may be responsible. This rearrangement joins TRBV12-3 or TRBV12-4 to TRBJ1-1; 7 nucleotides align to TRBD1. This CDR3 is 13 amino acids long. The CDR3 is CANSVTGLTEAFF. In nucleotides, the CDR3 is TGTGCCAACAGTGTGACAGGGCTGACTGAAGCTTTCTTT.

This chain joins TRBV6-1 and TRBJ2-2; D remains ambiguous. Germline CDR1 reads MNHNS; CDR2 reads SASEGT. V lost 0 bases to trimming and J lost 5 bases, with 4 bases between them. This CDR3 region has 13 residues. DNA for the CDR3: TGTGCCAGCAGTGAAGCTTATACCGGGGAGCTGTTTTTT. Amino acid sequence: CASSEAYTGELFF.

A remark on this clonotype: This may be a read error, as it is one base from a much larger clone. The J gene is TRBJ2-7, the V gene TRBV4-2; D uncertain. The length of the CDR3 is 16 residues. CDR1 is LGHNA, CDR2 YNFKEQ, per germline. CDR3 residues: CASSQESDIEIYGQYF. The CDR3 DNA sequence: TGTGCCAGCAGCCAAGAAAGTGATATCGAGATCTACGGGCAGTACTTC.

About this clonotype: A much more abundant neighbour one base away suggests this may be a read error. This chain uses TRBV14 with TRBJ2-1, with D tentatively TRBD1 (6 bases). CDR3 size: 14 residues. Germline CDR1 is SGHDN and CDR2 is FVKESK. CDR3 region: CASRQEEGVNEQFF. The CDR3 DNA reads as TGTGCCAGCAGACAAGAAGAGGGGGTAAATGAGCAGTTCTTC.

The rearrangement links TRBV28 to TRBJ2-5; 8 bases are shared with TRBD1. Germline assignment: CDR1 MDHEN and CDR2 SYDVKM. V dropped 6 bases and J dropped 3; count of bases not matched to a gene: 3. The CDR3 consists of 13 residues. The CDR3 bases are TGTGCCAGCAGGCAGGGGGCGGAAGAGACCCAGTACTTC. It is translated as CASRQGAEETQYF. Drawing the rest from reference TRBV28 and TRBJ2-5, the complete variable domain is DVKVTQSSRYLVKRTGEKVFLECVQDMDHENMFWYRQDPGLGLRLIYFSYDVKMKEKGDIPEGYSVSREKKERFSLILESASTNQTSMYLCASRQGAEETQYFGPGTRLLVL.

Concerning this clonotype itself: One end of the junction is discordant with germline, which a read error may explain. The chain carries TRBV11-2 and TRBJ2-1, with 9 nucleotides matching TRBD2. CDR1 and CDR2 (germline): SGHAT, FQNNGV. The CDR3 runs to 16 residues. The CDR3 sequence is CASSSHPSGRICEQFF. CDR3 DNA sequence: TGTGCCAGTAGCTCGCACCCCAGCGGGAGGATCTGTGAGCAGTTCTTC.

Only one count was recorded for this clonotype. The chain combines TRBV6-1 with TRBJ2-1; D is undetermined. V lost 3 bases to trimming and J lost 13 bases, with 7 bases between them. This CDR3 comprises 10 residues. Looked up from germline, CDR1 is MNHNS and CDR2 is SASEGT. The CDR3 nucleotides read TGTGCCAGCAGTGAGACCCTCCAGTTCTTC. This sequence encodes CASSETLQFF.

As for this clonotype: A much more abundant neighbour one base away suggests this may be a read error. The chain uses TRBV6-4 and TRBJ2-2; perhaps TRBD1 as D (6 bases). Germline CDR1 is MRHNA and CDR2 is SNTAGT. The CDR3 spans 13 residues. The DNA for the CDR3 is TGTACCAGCAGTGAGGGGGACACCGGGGAGCTGTTTTTT. It yields the protein CTSSEGDTGELFF.

Remarks on this clonotype: A much larger clone is a single base away; this may be a read error. The chain uses TRBV10-3 and TRBJ1-1; D unclear. V was cut by 5 bases and J by 1 base, with 11 bases left in between. This CDR3 is built from 14 residues. Germline CDR1 and CDR2: ENHRY and SYGVKD. The CDR3 DNA reads TGTGCCATCAGTAAGGGCAGCCAGAACACTGAAGCTTTCTTT. Amino acids: CAISKGSQNTEAFF.

At least ten counts were recorded for this clonotype. The V call is TRBV11-2, the J call TRBJ2-1, with D perhaps being TRBD1 or TRBD2 (5 bases each). The V end was cut by 5 bases, the J end by 5 bases, with 10 bases between. The CDR3 sequence is 13 residues long. Germline V lookup: CDR1 SGHAT, CDR2 FQNNGV. CDR3 amino acids: CASSRDLNNEQFF. CDR3 coding DNA: TGTGCCAGCAGCCGGGACCTCAACAATGAGCAGTTCTTC.

As regards this clonotype: In this CDR3 the conserved last residue, phenylalanine or tryptophan, is missing, so a read error is likely. V is TRBV12-3 or TRBV12-4 and J is TRBJ2-5; D perhaps matches TRBD2 (6 bases). This CDR3 has 16 residues. The chain's CDR3 is CASMGSVAAPKETQYV. Written as DNA, the CDR3 is TGTGCCAGCATGGGATCGGTAGCGGCCCCCAAAGAGACACAGTACGTC.

In DNA form, the CDR3 reads TGTGCCAGCACTATGCCTTCGGAGTCCTACAATGAGCAGTTCTTC. Protein product: CASTMPSESYNEQFF. This chain uses TRBV12-3 or TRBV12-4 with TRBJ2-1; D is unresolved. The CDR3 spans 15 residues. V lost 7 bases to trimming and J lost 1 base, with 14 bases between them.

V and J are TRBV4-2 and TRBJ2-3; D possibly corresponds to TRBD2 (5 bases). Germline CDR1 LGHNA, CDR2 YNFKEQ. There are 13 residues in the CDR3. The V gene lost 3 bases and the J gene lost 11 bases, with 15 bases spanning the gap. The CDR3 sequence is CASSHPSTNKQYF. CDR3 sequence (DNA): TGTGCCAGCAGCCATCCTAGCACAAATAAGCAGTATTTT.

This clonotype was seen repeatedly, ten times or more. This chain connects TRBV29-1 to TRBJ2-7; no definite D call. Germline CDR1 is SQVTM and CDR2 is ANQGSEA. Trimming took off 7 bases at V and 4 bases at J, with 14 bases between the two ends. The CDR3 covers 12 residues. The CDR3 sequence is CSGGESRYEQYF. The CDR3 DNA is TGCAGCGGCGGAGAAAGTAGGTACGAGCAGTACTTC.

This clonotype has a count of ten or more. The CDR3, as DNA: TGTGCCAGCAGCCTATTTAGACAGGGGGAGACCCAGTACTTC. Its protein product is CASSLFRQGETQYF. The rearrangement links TRBV6-6 to TRBJ2-5, with 8 bases matching TRBD1. The CDR3 loop spans 14 amino acids. The germline CDR1 and CDR2 sequences are MNHNY and SVGAGI (reference sequence). Unmatched junction bases numbered 8, after V lost 6 bases and J lost 5 bases.

The genes are TRBV5-4 and TRBJ2-3, with unresolved D. Germline V lookup: CDR1 SGHNT, CDR2 YYREEE (reference sequence). Trimming removed 4 bases at V and 6 bases at J, with 9 bases between. The CDR3 is 12 amino acids. DNA for the CDR3: TGTGCCAGCAGCCCGGAAGACGATACGCAGTATTTT. Translation: CASSPEDDTQYF.